The entry below gives a single T cell receptor (beta chain) sequence along with its context. Its antigen is as yet unknown. The sample originates from a study of shared clonotypes between healthy human individuals. Study information: The cohort comprised a couple of women and a few men. Their ages spanned 18 to 49 years. Study conclusions and caveats: Generation probabilities of non-shared clonotypes were lower (relative to those shared by all four donors). About 5% of naive CD4 clonotypes were shared across several donors.

The length of the CDR3 is 15 residues. Trimming removed 0 bases at V and 5 bases at J, with 13 bases between. CDR1 and CDR2 from the germline V gene are SEHNR and FQNEAQ (reference sequence). It was CD45RO-negative cells, positively selected for CCR7, that made up naive CD8 cells, with terminally differentiated effector memory CD45RA+ cells excluded. Original methodology: ImmunoSEQ junction-only sequences lacked quality scores, so their filtering differed. Only in-frame clones appear in the TCRdb table, and some are missing; sequencing was by immunoSEQ multiplex PCR. Clone size and the V and J calls come from that table; the DNA yielded D and trimming. The repertoire has millions of clones, roughly 95% of them found once; the top ten carry about 1.1%.

Sequencing was done on a sample of naive CD8+ T cells sorted from blood. This TCR was recovered from a man between 18 and 29 years old in good health. The chain employs TRBV7-9 and TRBJ1-1; tentatively, D is TRBD1 (5 bases). The CDR3 is CASSLALGQGTEAFF. The CDR3, as DNA: TGTGCCAGCAGCTTAGCGCTAGGGCAGGGAACTGAAGCTTTCTTT.